A selection of T cell receptor beta chains follows, all from one sample in a study of STAT3 mutations in large granular lymphocyte leukemia. Clones were read by immunoSEQ multiplex PCR, and TCRdb kept only the in-frame ones, dropping some. The sample has roughly 10,000 clones; 88% are singletons. Material for sequencing was peripheral blood mononuclear cells. All receptors come from a man aged 60 to 75 with T-cell large granular lymphocyte leukemia. Some clones in this sample may be carry-over from other donors' samples. Both conserved end residues are part of each CDR3. D genes are given only for firm matches. Part of the rows lack a size; the others show once, few, many or a class for expanded clones.

D,J,V,size,CDR3,DNA
.,TRBJ1-2,TRBV7-2,.,CASSPPIYGGYTF,TGTGCCAGCAGCCCGCCTATTTATGGGGGCTACACCTTC
TRBD1,TRBJ1-1,TRBV5-4,.,CASSPGTGNTEAFF,TGTGCCAGCAGCCCAGGGACAGGGAACACTGAAGCTTTCTTT
TRBD2,TRBJ2-5,TRBV25-1,.,CASRNPSGREQETQYF,TGTGCCAGCCGAAACCCTAGCGGGAGGGAGCAAGAGACCCAGTACTTC
.,TRBJ2-1,TRBV5-1,once,CASSLGRNEQFF,TGCGCCAGCAGCTTGGGTCGTAATGAGCAGTTCTTC
TRBD2,TRBJ2-3,TRBV5-1,.,CASSRLAGADTQYF,TGCGCCAGCAGCCGCCTAGCGGGAGCAGATACGCAGTATTTT
.,TRBJ1-1,TRBV6-1,few,CASSAGYTNTEAFF,TGTGCCAGCAGTGCGGGGTACACGAACACTGAAGCTTTCTTT
.,TRBJ1-2,TRBV6-6,.,CASSGLRGGYGYTF,TGTGCCAGCAGTGGGCTCAGGGGTGGCTATGGCTACACCTTC
.,TRBJ2-3,TRBV27,.,CASSQIRDLTDTQYF,TGTGCCAGCAGTCAAATACGGGACCTAACAGATACGCAGTATTTT
.,TRBJ2-1,TRBV18,medium-sized,CASSPNTGVTYNEQFF,TGTGCCAGCTCACCAAATACGGGAGTCACCTACAATGAGCAGTTCTTC
TRBD2,TRBJ2-2,TRBV5-4,.,CASRKGLADPNTGELFF,TGTGCCAGCAGAAAGGGACTAGCGGACCCGAACACCGGGGAGCTGTTTTTT
.,TRBJ2-7,TRBV5-1,.,CASSLTDQAVTYEQYF,TGCGCCAGCAGCTTAACAGACCAGGCAGTTACCTACGAGCAGTACTTC
TRBD1,TRBJ2-7,TRBV28,.,CASSSLSPGQGRYEQYF,TGTGCCAGCAGTTCCCTAAGCCCTGGACAGGGACGTTACGAGCAGTACTTC
.,TRBJ1-5,TRBV30,.,CAWSPQGSSNQPQHF,TGTGCCTGGAGTCCCCAGGGGAGTAGCAATCAGCCCCAGCATTTT
TRBD1,TRBJ2-2,TRBV27,.,CASSFGQGGTGELFF,TGTGCCAGCAGTTTCGGACAGGGGGGTACCGGGGAGCTGTTTTTT
.,TRBJ1-2,TRBV4-1,.,CASSQPGLPRWGYTF,TGCGCCAGCAGCCAACCGGGACTCCCTCGGTGGGGCTACACCTTC
.,TRBJ2-6,TRBV28,few,CASSLFVFGANVLTF,TGTGCCAGCAGTTTATTTGTTTTTGGGGCCAACGTCCTGACTTTC
TRBD2,TRBJ2-7,TRBV30,.,CAWSPRLAGAPFF,TGTGCCTGGTCCCCCCGGCTAGCGGGAGCCCCTTTCTTC
.,TRBJ1-1,TRBV20-1,.,CSARSRGEAFF,TGCAGTGCTAGGTCGCGTGGGGAAGCTTTCTTT
.,TRBJ1-1,TRBV7-2,once,CASSQHQNTEAFF,TGTGCCAGCAGCCAACATCAGAACACTGAAGCTTTCTTT
TRBD2,TRBJ2-1,TRBV13,.,CASSPGTSGPARQFF,TGTGCCAGCAGCCCGGGGACTAGCGGTCCCGCCAGGCAGTTCTTC
.,TRBJ1-3,TRBV5-4,.,CASSLGEAAGNTIYF,TGTGCCAGCAGCTTGGGGGAAGCGGCTGGAAACACCATATATTTT
TRBD1,TRBJ2-5,TRBV7-2,.,CASSSLSRTGGQETQYF,TGTGCCAGCAGCTCACTTTCCCGGACAGGGGGCCAAGAGACCCAGTACTTC
.,TRBJ1-1,TRBV16,.,CASSLSLIQRVKTEAFF,TGTGCCAGCAGCCTTTCCCTTATTCAGCGGGTGAAGACTGAAGCTTTCTTT